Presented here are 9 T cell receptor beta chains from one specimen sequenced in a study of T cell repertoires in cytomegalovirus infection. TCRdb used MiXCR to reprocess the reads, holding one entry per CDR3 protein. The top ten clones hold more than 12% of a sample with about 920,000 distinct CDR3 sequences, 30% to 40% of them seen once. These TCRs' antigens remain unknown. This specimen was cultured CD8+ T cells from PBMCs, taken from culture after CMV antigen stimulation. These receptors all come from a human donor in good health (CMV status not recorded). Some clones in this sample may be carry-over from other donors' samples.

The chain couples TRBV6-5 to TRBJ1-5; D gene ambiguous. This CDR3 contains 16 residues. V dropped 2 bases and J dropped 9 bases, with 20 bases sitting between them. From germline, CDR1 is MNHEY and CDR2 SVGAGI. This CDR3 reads CASSYDDPGLIWPQHF. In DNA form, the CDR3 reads TGTGCCAGCAGTTACGACGATCCAGGCTTAATTTGGCCCCAGCATTTT.

The CDR3 loop reads CSVEADSSYEQYF. The CDR3 coding sequence is TGCAGCGTTGAAGCCGACAGTTCCTACGAGCAGTACTTC. The rearrangement joins TRBV29-1 to TRBJ2-7; a possible D gene is TRBD1 (5 bases). The CDR3 is 13 amino acids. Trimming took off 1 base at V and 1 base at J, with 8 bases between the two ends. The V gene's germline CDR1 is SQVTM and CDR2 ANQGSEA.

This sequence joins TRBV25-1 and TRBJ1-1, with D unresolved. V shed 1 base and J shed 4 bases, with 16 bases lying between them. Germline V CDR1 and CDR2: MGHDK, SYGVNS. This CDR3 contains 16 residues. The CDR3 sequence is CASSESVGNWGTEAFF. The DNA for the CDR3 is TGTGCCAGCAGTGAATCGGTCGGGAATTGGGGCACTGAAGCTTTCTTT.

The CDR3, as DNA: TGTGCCAGCAGTTTCGACAGTTCCCAGCCGCACACAGATACGCAGTATTTT. It encodes CASSFDSSQPHTDTQYF. This sequence joins TRBV6-2 or TRBV6-3 and TRBJ2-3; D possibly corresponds to TRBD1 (5 bases). V lost 4 bases to trimming and J lost 2 bases, with 19 bases between them. CDR3 length equals 17 residues. Germline V CDR1 and CDR2: MNHEY, SVGEGT.

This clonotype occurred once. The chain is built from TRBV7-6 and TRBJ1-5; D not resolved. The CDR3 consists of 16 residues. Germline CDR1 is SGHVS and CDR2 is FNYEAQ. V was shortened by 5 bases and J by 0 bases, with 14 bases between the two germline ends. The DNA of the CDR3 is TGTGCCAGCAGCCCAAAGGTGGCCGGTAGCAATCAGCCCCAGCATTTT. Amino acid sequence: CASSPKVAGSNQPQHF.

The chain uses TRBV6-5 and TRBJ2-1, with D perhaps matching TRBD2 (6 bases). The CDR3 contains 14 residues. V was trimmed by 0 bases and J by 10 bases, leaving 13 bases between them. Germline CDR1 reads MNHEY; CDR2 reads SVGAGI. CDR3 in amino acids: CASSYSEGPDEQFF. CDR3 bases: TGTGCCAGCAGTTACTCGGAGGGCCCGGACGAGCAGTTCTTC.

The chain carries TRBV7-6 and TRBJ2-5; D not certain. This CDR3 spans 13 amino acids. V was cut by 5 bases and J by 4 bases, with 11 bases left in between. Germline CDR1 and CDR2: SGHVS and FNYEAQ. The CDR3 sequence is CASSLSLLETQYF. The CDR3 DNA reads TGTGCCAGCAGCCTTAGCCTTTTAGAGACCCAGTACTTC.

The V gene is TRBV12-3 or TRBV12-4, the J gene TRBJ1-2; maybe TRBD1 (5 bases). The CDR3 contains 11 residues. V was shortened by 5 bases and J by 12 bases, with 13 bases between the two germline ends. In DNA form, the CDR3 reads TGTGCCAGCAGTACCGGACCGGGGCACACCTTC. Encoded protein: CASSTGPGHTF.

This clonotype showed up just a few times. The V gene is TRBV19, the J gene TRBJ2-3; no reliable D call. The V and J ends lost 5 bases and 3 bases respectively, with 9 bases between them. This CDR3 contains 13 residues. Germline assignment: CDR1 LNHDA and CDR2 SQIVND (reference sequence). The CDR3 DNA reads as TGTGCCAGTAGTGCCCGAACGACAGATACGCAGTATTTT. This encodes CASSARTTDTQYF.